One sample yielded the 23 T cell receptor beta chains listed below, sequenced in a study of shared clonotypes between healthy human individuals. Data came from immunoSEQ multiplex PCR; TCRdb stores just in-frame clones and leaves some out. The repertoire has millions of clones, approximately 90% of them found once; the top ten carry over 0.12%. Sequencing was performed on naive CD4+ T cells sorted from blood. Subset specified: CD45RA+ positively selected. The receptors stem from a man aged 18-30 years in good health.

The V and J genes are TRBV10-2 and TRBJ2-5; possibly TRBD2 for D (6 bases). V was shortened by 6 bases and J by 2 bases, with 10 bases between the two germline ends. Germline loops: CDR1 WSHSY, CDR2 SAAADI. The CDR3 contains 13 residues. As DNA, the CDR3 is TGCGCCAGCAGGAGGGGACTTCAAGAGACCCAGTACTTC. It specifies CASRRGLQETQYF.

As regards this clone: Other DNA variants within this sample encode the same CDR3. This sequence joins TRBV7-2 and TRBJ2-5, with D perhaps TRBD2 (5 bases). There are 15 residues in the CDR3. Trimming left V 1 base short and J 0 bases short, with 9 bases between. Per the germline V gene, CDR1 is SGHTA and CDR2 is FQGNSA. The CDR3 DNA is TGTGCCAGCAGCTTAGTTCCGGGGTACCAAGAGACCCAGTACTTC. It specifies CASSLVPGYQETQYF.

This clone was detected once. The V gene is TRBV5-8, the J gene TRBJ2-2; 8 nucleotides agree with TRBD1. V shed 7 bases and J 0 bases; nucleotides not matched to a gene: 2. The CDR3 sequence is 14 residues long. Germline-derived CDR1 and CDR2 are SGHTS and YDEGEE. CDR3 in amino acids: CASGQGSNTGELFF. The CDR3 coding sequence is TGTGCCAGCGGACAGGGATCGAACACCGGGGAGCTGTTTTTT.

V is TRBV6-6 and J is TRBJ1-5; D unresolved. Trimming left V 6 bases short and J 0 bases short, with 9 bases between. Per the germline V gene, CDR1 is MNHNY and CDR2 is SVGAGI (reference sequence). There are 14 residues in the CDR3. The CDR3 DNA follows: TGTGCCAGCAGGACCGGGTATAGCAATCAGCCCCAGCATTTT. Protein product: CASRTGYSNQPQHF.

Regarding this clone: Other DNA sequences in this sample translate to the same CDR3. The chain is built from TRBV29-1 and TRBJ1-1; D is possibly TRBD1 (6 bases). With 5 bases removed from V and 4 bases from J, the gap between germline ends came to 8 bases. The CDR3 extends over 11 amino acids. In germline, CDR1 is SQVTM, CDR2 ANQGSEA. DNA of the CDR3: TGCAGCGTTTCCAGGGGCACTGAAGCTTTCTTT. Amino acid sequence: CSVSRGTEAFF.

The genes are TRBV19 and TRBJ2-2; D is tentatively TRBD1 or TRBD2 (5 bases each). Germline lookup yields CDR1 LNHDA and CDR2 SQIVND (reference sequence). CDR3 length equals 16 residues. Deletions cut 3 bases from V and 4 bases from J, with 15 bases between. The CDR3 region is CASSMGRSAVTGELFF. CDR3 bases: TGTGCCAGTAGTATGGGACGGTCGGCGGTCACCGGGGAGCTGTTTTTT.

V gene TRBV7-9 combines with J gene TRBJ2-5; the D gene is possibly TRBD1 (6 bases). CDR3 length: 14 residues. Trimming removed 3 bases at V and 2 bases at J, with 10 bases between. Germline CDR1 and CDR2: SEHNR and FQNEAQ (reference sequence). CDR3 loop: CASSFNRVQETQYF. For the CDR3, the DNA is TGTGCCAGCAGCTTCAACAGGGTGCAAGAGACCCAGTACTTC.

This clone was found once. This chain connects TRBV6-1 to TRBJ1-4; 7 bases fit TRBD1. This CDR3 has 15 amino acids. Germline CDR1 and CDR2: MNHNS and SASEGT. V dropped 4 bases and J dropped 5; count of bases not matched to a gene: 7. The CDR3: CASSGGGAPNEKLFF. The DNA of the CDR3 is TGTGCCAGCAGTGGAGGGGGCGCCCCCAATGAAAAACTGTTTTTT.

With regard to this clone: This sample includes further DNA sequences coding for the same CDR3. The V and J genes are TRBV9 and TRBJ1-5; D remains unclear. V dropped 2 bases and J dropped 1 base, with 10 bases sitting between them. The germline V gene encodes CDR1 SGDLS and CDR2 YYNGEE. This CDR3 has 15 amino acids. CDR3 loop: CASSVGVSSNQPQHF. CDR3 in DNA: TGTGCCAGCAGCGTTGGGGTTTCGAGCAATCAGCCCCAGCATTTT.

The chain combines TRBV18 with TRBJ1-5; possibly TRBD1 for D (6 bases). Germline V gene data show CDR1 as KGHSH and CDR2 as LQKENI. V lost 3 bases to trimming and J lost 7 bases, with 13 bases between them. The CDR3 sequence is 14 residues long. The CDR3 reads CASSPRQGQQPQHF. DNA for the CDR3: TGTGCCAGCTCACCCCGGCAGGGGCAGCAGCCCCAGCATTTT.

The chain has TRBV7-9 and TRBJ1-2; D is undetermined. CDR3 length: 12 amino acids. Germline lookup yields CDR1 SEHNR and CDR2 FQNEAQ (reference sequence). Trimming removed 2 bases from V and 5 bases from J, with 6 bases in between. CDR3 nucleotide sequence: TGTGCCAGCAGCTTAATAGCATATGGCTACACCTTC. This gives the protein CASSLIAYGYTF.

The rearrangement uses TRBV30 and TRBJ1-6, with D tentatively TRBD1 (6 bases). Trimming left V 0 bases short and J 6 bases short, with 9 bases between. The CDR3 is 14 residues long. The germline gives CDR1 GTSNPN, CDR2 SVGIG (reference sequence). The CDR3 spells CAWSVGQTNSPLHF. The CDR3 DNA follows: TGTGCCTGGAGTGTTGGACAGACTAATTCACCCCTCCACTTT.

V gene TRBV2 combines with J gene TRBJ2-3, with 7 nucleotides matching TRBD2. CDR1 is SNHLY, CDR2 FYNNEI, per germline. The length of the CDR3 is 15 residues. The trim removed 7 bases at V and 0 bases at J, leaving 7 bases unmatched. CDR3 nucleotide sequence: TGTGCCAGCATTTCTAGCGGTCGGAGCACAGATACGCAGTATTTT. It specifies CASISSGRSTDTQYF.

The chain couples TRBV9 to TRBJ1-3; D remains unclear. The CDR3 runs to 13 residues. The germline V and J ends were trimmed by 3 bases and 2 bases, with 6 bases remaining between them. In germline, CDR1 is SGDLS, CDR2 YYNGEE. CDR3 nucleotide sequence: TGTGCCAGCAGCGCAGGCCCTGGAAACACCATATATTTT. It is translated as CASSAGPGNTIYF. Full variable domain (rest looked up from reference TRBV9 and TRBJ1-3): DSGVTQTPKHLITATGQRVTLRCSPRSGDLSVYWYQQSLDQGLQFLIQYYNGEERAKGNILERFSAQQFPDLHSELNLSSLELGDSALYFCASSAGPGNTIYFGEGSWLTVV.

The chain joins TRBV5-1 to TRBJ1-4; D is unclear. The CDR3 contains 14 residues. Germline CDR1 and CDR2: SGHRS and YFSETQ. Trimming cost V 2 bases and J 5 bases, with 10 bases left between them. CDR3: CASSFAGWNEKLFF. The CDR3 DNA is TGCGCCAGCAGCTTCGCGGGTTGGAATGAAAAACTGTTTTTT.

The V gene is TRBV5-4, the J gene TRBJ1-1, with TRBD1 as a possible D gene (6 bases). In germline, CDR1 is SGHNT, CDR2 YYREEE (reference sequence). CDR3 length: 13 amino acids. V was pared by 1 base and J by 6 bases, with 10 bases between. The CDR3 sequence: CASSLRGDAEAFF. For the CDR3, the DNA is TGTGCCAGCAGCTTGAGGGGGGATGCTGAAGCTTTCTTT.

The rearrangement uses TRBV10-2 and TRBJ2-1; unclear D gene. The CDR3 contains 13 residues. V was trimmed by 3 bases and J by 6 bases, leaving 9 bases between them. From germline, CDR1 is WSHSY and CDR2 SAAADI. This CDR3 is CASSDPSINEQFF. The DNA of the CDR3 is TGCGCCAGCAGTGATCCCAGTATCAATGAGCAGTTCTTC.

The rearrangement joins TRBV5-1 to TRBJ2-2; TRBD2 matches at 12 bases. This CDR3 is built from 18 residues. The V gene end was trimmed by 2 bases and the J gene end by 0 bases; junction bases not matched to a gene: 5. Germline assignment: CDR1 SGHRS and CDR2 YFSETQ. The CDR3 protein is CASSLASGGATNTGELFF. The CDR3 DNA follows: TGCGCCAGCAGCTTAGCTAGCGGGGGGGCCACGAACACCGGGGAGCTGTTTTTT.

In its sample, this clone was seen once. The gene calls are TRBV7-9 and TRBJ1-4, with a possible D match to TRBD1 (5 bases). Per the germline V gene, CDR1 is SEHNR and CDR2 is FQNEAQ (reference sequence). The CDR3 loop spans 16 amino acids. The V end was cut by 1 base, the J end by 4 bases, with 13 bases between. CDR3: CASSLGQGLDNEKLFF. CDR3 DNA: TGTGCCAGCAGCTTAGGTCAGGGCCTCGATAATGAAAAACTGTTTTTT.

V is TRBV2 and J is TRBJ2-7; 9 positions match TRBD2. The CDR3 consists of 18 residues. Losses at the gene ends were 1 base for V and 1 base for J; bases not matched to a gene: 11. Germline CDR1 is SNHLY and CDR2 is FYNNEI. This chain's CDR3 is CASSEVKVGAGGSYEQYF. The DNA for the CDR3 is TGTGCCAGCAGTGAAGTCAAGGTGGGAGCGGGGGGTTCCTACGAGCAGTACTTC.

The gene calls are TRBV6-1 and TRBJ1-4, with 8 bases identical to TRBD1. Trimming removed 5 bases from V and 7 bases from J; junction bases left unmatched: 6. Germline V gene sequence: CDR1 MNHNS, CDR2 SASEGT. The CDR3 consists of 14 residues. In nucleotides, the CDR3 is TGTGCCAGCAGTCCGCAGGGGGCGGGTGAAAAACTGTTTTTT. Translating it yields CASSPQGAGEKLFF.

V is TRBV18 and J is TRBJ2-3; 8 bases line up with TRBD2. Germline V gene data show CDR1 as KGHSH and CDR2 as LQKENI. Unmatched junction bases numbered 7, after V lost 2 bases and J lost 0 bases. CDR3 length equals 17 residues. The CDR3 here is CASSPTRGGYSTDTQYF. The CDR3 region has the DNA TGTGCCAGCTCACCAACCCGCGGGGGGTATAGCACAGATACGCAGTATTTT.

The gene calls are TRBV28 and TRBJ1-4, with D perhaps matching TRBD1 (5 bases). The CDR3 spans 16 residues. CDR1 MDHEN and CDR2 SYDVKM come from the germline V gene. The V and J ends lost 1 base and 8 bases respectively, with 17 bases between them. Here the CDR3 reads CASSLSNAGIREKLFF. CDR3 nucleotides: TGTGCCAGCAGTTTATCAAATGCAGGGATCAGGGAAAAACTGTTTTTT.